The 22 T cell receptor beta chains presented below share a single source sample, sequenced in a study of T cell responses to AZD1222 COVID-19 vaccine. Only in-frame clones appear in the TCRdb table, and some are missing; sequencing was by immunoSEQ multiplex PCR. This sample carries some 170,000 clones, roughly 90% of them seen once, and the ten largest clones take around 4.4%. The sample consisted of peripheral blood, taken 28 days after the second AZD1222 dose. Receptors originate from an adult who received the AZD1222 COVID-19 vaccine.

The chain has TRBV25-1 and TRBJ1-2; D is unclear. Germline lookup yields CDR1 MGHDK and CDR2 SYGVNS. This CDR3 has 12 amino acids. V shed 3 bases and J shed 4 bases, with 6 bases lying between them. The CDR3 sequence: CASSDQVYGYTF. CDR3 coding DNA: TGTGCCAGCAGTGATCAGGTCTATGGCTACACCTTC.

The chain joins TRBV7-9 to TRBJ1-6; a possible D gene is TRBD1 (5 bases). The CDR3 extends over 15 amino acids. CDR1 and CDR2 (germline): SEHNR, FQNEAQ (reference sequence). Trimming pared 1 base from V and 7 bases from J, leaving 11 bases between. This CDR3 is CASSLGGGTNSPLHF. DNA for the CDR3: TGTGCCAGCAGCTTAGGTGGGGGGACGAATTCACCCCTCCACTTT.

In DNA, the CDR3 is TGCGCCAGCAGCCCCAGCAGGGCCCCTTCACCCCTCCACTTT. Its translation: CASSPSRAPSPLHF. V usage is TRBV4-1 and J usage is TRBJ1-6; D is possibly TRBD1 (5 bases). Looked up from germline, CDR1 is MGHRA and CDR2 is YSYEKL. This CDR3 spans 14 amino acids. Trimming stripped 4 bases from V and 9 bases from J, with 13 bases between.

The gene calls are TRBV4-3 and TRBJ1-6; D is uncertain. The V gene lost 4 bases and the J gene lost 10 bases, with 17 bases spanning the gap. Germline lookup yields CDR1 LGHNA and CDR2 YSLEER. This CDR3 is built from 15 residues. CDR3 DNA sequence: TGCGCCAGCAGCCTAGAGAGGGTGGGGTCCTCACCCCTCCACTTT. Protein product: CASSLERVGSSPLHF.

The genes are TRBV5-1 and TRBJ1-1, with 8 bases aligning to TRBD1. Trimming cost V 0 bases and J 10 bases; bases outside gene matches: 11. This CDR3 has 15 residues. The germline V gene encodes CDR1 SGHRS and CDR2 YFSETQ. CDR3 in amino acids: CASSLEPGQAGVAFF. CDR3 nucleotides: TGCGCCAGCAGCTTGGAACCGGGACAGGCCGGAGTAGCTTTCTTT.

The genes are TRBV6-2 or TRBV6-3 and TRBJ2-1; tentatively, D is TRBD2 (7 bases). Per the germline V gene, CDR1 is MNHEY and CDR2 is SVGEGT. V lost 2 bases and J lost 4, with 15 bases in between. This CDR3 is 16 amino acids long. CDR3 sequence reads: CASSYPGGGAYNEQFF. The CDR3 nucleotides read TGTGCCAGCAGTTACCCGGGGGGCGGGGCATACAATGAGCAGTTCTTC.

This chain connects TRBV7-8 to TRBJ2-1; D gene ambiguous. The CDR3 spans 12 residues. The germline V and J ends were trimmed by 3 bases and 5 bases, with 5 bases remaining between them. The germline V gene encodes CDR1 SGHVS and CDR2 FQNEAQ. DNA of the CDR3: TGTGCCAGCAGCTTCGGTGACAATGAGCAGTTCTTC. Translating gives CASSFGDNEQFF.

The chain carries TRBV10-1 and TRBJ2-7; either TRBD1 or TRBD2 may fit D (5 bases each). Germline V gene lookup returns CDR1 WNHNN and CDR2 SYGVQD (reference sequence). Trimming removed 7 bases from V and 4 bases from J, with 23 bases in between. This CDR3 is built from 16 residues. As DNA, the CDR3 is TGCGCCAGCAAAAATACGGGGCCTCTAATTGAGTACGAGCAGTACTTC. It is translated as CASKNTGPLIEYEQYF.

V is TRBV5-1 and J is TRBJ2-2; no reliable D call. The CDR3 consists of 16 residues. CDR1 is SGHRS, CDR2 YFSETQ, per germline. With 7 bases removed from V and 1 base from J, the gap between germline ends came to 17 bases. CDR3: CASGPLPRGNTGELFF. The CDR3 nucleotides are TGCGCCAGCGGACCATTACCGAGAGGGAACACCGGGGAGCTGTTTTTT.

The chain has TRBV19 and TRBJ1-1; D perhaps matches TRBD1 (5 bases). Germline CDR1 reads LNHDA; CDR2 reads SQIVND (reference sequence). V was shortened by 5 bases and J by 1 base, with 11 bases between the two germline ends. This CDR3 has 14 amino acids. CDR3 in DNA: TGTGCCAGTAGTCTGCAGGGAGCGAACACTGAAGCTTTCTTT. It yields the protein CASSLQGANTEAFF.

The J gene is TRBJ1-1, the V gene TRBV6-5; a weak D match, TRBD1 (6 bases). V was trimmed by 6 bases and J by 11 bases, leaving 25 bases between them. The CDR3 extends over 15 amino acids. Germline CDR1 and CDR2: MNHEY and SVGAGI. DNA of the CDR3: TGTGCCAGCAGCTACCTAACCCGGACAGCCGGTAGGGCTTTCTTT. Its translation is CASSYLTRTAGRAFF.

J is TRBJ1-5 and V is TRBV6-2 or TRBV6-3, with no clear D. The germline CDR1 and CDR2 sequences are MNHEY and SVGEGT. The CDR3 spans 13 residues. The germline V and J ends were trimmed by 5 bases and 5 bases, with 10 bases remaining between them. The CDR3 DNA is TGTGCCAGCAGTGCCTTTCACGATCAGCCCCAGCATTTT. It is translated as CASSAFHDQPQHF.

The CDR3 region has the DNA TGCGCCAGCAGCCAAGATCCCCCTAGCGGGGCCCACAATGAGCAGTTCTTC. The encoded protein is CASSQDPPSGAHNEQFF. The chain carries TRBV4-3 and TRBJ2-1, with 9 bases aligning to TRBD2. V lost 0 bases to trimming and J lost 5 bases; unmatched junction nucleotides: 8. The CDR3 spans 17 residues. Germline values: CDR1 LGHNA, CDR2 YSLEER.

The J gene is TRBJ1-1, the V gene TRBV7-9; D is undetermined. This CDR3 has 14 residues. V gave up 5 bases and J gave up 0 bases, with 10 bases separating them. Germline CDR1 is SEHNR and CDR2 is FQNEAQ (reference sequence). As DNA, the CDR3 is TGTGCCAGCAGCCCCGTGGCGGTGAACACTGAAGCTTTCTTT. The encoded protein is CASSPVAVNTEAFF.

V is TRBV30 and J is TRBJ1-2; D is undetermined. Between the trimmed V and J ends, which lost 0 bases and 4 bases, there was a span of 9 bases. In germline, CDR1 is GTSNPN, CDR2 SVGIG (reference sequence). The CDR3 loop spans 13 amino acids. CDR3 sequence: CAWSVHGRYGYTF. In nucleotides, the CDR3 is TGTGCCTGGAGTGTACACGGGCGCTATGGCTACACCTTC.

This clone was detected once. The CDR3 DNA sequence: TGTGCCAGCAGTGATGGGACAACAAAATATGGCTACACCTTC. Amino acid sequence: CASSDGTTKYGYTF. The chain combines TRBV6-2 or TRBV6-3 with TRBJ1-2; D possibly corresponds to TRBD1 (6 bases). The CDR3 sequence is 14 residues long. Germline loops: CDR1 MNHEY, CDR2 SVGEGT. With 5 bases removed from V and 5 bases from J, the gap between germline ends came to 15 bases.

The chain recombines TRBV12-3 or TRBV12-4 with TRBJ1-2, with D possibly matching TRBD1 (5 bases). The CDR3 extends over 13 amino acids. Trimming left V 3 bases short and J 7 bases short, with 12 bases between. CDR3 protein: CASSLGERGGYTF. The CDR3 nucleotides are TGTGCCAGCAGTTTGGGGGAAAGAGGTGGCTACACCTTC.

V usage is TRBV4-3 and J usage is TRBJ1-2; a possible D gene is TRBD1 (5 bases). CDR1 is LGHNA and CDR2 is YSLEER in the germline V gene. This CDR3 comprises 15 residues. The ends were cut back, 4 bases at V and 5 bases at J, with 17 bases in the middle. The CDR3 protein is CASSPTRGVGYGYTF. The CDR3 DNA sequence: TGCGCCAGCAGCCCAACTAGAGGGGTGGGTTATGGCTACACCTTC.

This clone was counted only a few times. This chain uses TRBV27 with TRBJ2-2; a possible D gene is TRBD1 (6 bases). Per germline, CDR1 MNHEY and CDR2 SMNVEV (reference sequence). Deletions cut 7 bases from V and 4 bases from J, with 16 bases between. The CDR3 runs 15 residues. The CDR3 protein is CASNPQGRITGELFF. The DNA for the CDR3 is TGTGCCAGCAACCCTCAGGGGCGGATCACCGGGGAGCTGTTTTTT.

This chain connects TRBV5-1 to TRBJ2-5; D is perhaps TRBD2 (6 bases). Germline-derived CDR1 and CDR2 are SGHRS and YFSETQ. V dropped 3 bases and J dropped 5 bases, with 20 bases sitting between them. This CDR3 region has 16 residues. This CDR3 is CASSSATVMGRETQYF. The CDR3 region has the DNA TGCGCCAGCAGCTCTGCGACGGTGATGGGGAGGGAGACCCAGTACTTC.

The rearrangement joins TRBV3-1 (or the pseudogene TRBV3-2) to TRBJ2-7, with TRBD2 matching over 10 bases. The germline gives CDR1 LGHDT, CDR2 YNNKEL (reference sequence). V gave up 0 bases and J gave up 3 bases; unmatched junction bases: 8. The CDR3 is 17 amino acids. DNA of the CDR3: TGTGCCAGCAGCCAAGATCCGAGCGGGGGGGCCTTCTACGAGCAGTACTTC. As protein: CASSQDPSGGAFYEQYF.

CDR3 in amino acids: CASSLGGPLTNTIYF. CDR3 sequence (DNA): TGCGCCAGCAGCTTGGGAGGACCTTTGACGAACACCATATATTTT. The V call is TRBV5-1, the J call TRBJ1-3, with D unclear. Trimming left V 0 bases short and J 7 bases short, with 14 bases between. This CDR3 has 15 residues. CDR1 and CDR2 (germline): SGHRS, YFSETQ.